The 10 T cell receptor beta chains below come from one sample, sequenced in a study of T cells in Graves' hyperthyroidism and ophthalmopathy. TCR beta CDR3 regions were amplified from RNA. First-round RT-PCR with HTBI primers amplified the TCR CDR3 region. TCRdb reprocessed the multiplex PCR reads via MiXCR and lists one record per CDR3 protein. The table records about 460,000 distinct CDR3 sequences, around a fifth of them present only once. Sequencing used blood. These receptors were collected from a woman between 65 and 79 years old with Graves' ophthalmopathy.

This clonotype was recorded many times. The gene calls are TRBV27 and TRBJ2-1; the match to TRBD2 covers 7 bases. Germline CDR1 MNHEY, CDR2 SMNVEV (reference sequence). The ends lost 7 bases at V and 3 bases at J; junction bases unmatched: 9. This CDR3 is built from 15 residues. The CDR3 spells CASKGLAEIYNEQFF. CDR3 coding DNA: TGTGCCAGCAAGGGGCTAGCGGAGATCTACAATGAGCAGTTCTTC.

This clonotype showed up many times. This chain joins TRBV30 and TRBJ2-3; D is unclear. This CDR3 has 11 residues. Germline V gene lookup returns CDR1 GTSNPN and CDR2 SVGIG (reference sequence). V lost 1 base and J lost 3, with 2 bases in between. The CDR3 nucleotides read TGTGCCTGGAGTGGAACAGATACGCAGTATTTT. As protein: CAWSGTDTQYF.

This clonotype turned up a few times. The CDR3 sequence: CASSLAGSDLTQYF. CDR3 bases: TGTGCCAGCAGTTTAGCGGGGTCTGACTTGACCCAGTACTTC. The genes are TRBV12-3 or TRBV12-4 and TRBJ2-5; no clear D gene. The CDR3 consists of 14 residues. Between the trimmed V and J ends, which lost 0 bases and 7 bases, there was a span of 12 bases.

This clonotype has more than one count but fewer than ten. The genes are TRBV6-2 or TRBV6-3 and TRBJ1-3; D uncertain. The CDR3 loop spans 13 amino acids. The germline V gene has CDR1 MNHEY and CDR2 SVGEGT. The V end lost 6 bases, the J end lost 0 bases, and 6 bases lay between the germline ends. CDR3 loop: CASRQNSGNTIYF. The CDR3 nucleotides read TGTGCCAGCAGACAAAACTCTGGAAACACCATATATTTT.

This clonotype was seen at least ten times. Written as DNA, the CDR3 is TGTGCCAGCAGCTTACGCTTTTCGAGGCTAGCGGGAGGTAGCACAGATACGCAGTATTTT. Protein: CASSLRFSRLAGGSTDTQYF. The genes are TRBV7-9 and TRBJ2-3, with 11 nucleotides matching TRBD2. CDR3 length: 20 amino acids. Germline V gives CDR1 SEHNR, CDR2 FQNEAQ (reference sequence). The ends lost 2 bases at V and 0 bases at J; junction bases unmatched: 13.

In its sample, this clonotype was seen a few times. This sequence joins TRBV7-2 and TRBJ1-1, with D perhaps TRBD1 (6 bases). Germline V lookup: CDR1 SGHTA, CDR2 FQGNSA. The V and J ends lost 4 bases and 5 bases respectively, with 17 bases between them. The CDR3 totals 15 residues. The CDR3 protein is CASSSSGGRGTEAFF. The DNA for the CDR3 is TGTGCCAGCAGCTCCTCGGGGGGAAGGGGGACTGAAGCTTTCTTT.

V and J are TRBV20-1 and TRBJ1-3; D call uncertain. Trimming took 0 bases from V and 0 from J, leaving 9 bases between them. This CDR3 contains 15 residues. Germline V gene lookup returns CDR1 DFQATT and CDR2 SNEGSKA (reference sequence). The CDR3 region is CSARDWAFSGNTIYF. The CDR3 nucleotides read TGCAGTGCTAGAGATTGGGCTTTCTCTGGAAACACCATATATTTT.

There are many counts of this clonotype. The rearrangement uses TRBV28 and TRBJ2-1, with D perhaps matching TRBD2 (5 bases). This CDR3 region has 15 residues. Germline loops: CDR1 MDHEN, CDR2 SYDVKM. The V gene lost 6 bases and the J gene lost 10 bases, with 22 bases spanning the gap. The CDR3 region has the DNA TGTGCCAGCAGCTACCCCGGCGGGCCCTCGGGAGAGCAGTTCTTC. Its translation is CASSYPGGPSGEQFF.

This clonotype was seen ten or more times. The CDR3 sequence: CASSLGGGSTDTQYF. The CDR3 DNA reads TGTGCCAGCAGCCTCGGGGGGGGGTCTACAGATACGCAGTATTTT. This sequence joins TRBV11-3 and TRBJ2-3, with 8 bases that match TRBD2. Per the germline V gene, CDR1 is SGHNT and CDR2 is YENEEA. The CDR3 covers 15 residues. V trimming: 5 bases; J trimming: 3 bases; junction bases outside the gene matches: 7.

V usage is TRBV7-9 and J usage is TRBJ1-1; tentative D call: TRBD1 (5 bases). CDR1 and CDR2 from the germline V gene are SEHNR and FQNEAQ (reference sequence). V was clipped by 5 bases and J by 1 base, with 14 bases between them. This CDR3 has 15 amino acids. The CDR3 protein is CASSRLGGTNTEAFF. The CDR3, as DNA: TGTGCCAGCAGCCGACTTGGGGGGACGAACACTGAAGCTTTCTTT.